This T cell receptor (beta chain) was sequenced in a study of monozygotic twins with inflammatory bowel disease. Study-wide points: The sharing of clonotypes with others was lower in IBD patients than in healthy twins, especially with disease activity. No single strong signal or clonotype associated with IBD was supported.

CDR1 DFQATT and CDR2 SNEGSKA come from the germline V gene (reference sequence). This CDR3 comprises 14 residues. On this clonotype: Its target is not known.

Both TCRalpha and TCRbeta cDNA were subjected to two nested PCRs lasting roughly 16 and 10 cycles. TCRdb re-called the 5' RACE reads; every CDR3 protein appears as one record, without DNA. This sample contains approximately 160,000 distinct CDR3 sequences. The receptor was isolated from a human donor with ulcerative colitis or Crohn's disease, or a healthy co-twin of an affected twin (not recorded which). The sequencing sample was made of blood. J is TRBJ2-1 and V is TRBV20-1; without DNA, the TCRdb call of TRBD2 cannot be checked. CDR3 residues: CSARTLAGVEEQFF.